This TCR beta chain was captured by sequencing in a study of T-cell reconstitution after alpha-beta-depleted transplantation in children (dated by TCRdb to between 2015 and 2016). Looking at the study overall: Using TCR repertoire profiling, the study quantitatively followed how T-cell immune reconstitution unfolded in children after TCRalphabeta/CD19-depleted allogeneic hematopoietic cell transplantation.

The CDR3 spans 11 residues, from the cysteine through the phenylalanine. Of all the DNA, just the CDR3 is kept, 33 bases in frame from base 1. As encoded in the germline V gene (reference sequence), CDR1 is DFQATT while CDR2 is SNEGSKA. Trimming removed 0 bases from V and 6 bases from J, leaving 5 bases between the germline ends. Receptor amplification or capture employed PCR. The sequencer was an Illumina HiSeq 2500. To normalize quantification of the TCRbeta repertoire, the TCR libraries were built with molecular barcoding that relied on unique molecular identifiers. The raw public data were reprocessed by TCRdb itself: fastp quality trimming at Q25, MiXCR clonotype calling, in-frame beta chains only. Under each unique CDR3 protein, matching rows form one entry showing the most common genes and DNA. The sample profile shows around 240,000 distinct CDR3 sequences; around 8.9% of them were found once. The ten largest clones represent approximately 5% of the sample.

This clonotype was recorded at least ten times. Its antigen is not yet known. Within one base of it there is no much larger clone, and no base qualities were kept. The rearrangement combines TRBV20-1 with TRBJ1-1; the D gene is not confidently resolved. The clonotype comes from a human donor who donated a stem cell graft to a child with SCID. The sample was PBMCs from the stem cell graft donor, taken from the stem cell graft. This receptor has the CDR3 CSARDYPEAFF. The nucleotide sequence is TGCAGTGCTAGAGATTACCCTGAAGCTTTCTTT.